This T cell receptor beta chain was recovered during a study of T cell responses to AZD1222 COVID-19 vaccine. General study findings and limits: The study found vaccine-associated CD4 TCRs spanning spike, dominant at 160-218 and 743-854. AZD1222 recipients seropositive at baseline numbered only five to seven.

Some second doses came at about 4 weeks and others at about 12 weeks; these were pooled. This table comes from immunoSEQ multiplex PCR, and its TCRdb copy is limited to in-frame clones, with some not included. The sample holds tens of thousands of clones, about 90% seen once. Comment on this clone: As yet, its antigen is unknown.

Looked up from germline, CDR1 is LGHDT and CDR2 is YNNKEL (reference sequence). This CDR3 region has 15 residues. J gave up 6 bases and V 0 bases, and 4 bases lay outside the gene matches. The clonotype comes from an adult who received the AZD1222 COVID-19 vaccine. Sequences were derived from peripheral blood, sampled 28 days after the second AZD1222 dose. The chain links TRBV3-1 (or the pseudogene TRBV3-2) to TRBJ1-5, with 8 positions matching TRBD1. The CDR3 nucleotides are TGTGCCAGCAGCCAAGATCAGGGGGCGGTTCAGCCCCAGCATTTT. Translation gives CASSQDQGAVQPQHF.